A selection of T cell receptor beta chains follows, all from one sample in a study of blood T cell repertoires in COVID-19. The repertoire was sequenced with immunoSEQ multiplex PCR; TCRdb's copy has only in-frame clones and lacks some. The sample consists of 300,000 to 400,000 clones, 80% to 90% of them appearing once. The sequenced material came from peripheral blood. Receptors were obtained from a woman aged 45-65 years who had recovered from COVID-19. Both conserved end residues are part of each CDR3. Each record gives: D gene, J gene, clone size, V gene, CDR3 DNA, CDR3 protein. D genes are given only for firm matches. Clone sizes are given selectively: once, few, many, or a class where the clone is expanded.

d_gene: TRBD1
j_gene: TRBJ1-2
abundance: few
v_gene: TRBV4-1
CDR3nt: TGCGCCAGCAGCCAACACCCAGGGGACAGGGTCCGGGGCTACACCTTC
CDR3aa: CASSQHPGDRVRGYTF

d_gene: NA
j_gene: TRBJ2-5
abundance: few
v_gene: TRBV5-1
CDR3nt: TGCGCCAGCAGCTCACAAGAGACCCAGTACTTC
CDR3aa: CASSSQETQYF

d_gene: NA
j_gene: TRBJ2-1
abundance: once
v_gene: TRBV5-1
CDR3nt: TGCGCCAGCAGCCTGCTGGGAGGCAGGGCCAATGAGCAGTTCTTC
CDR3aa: CASSLLGGRANEQFF

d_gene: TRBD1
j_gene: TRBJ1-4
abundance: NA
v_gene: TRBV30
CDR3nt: TGTGCCTGGAGTGGGGACAGAAGTAATGAAAAACTGTTTTTT
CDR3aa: CAWSGDRSNEKLFF

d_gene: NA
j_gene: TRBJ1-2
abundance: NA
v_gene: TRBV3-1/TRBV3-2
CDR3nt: TGTGCCAGCAGCCAAGGGACTATTTATGGCTACACCTTC
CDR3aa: CASSQGTIYGYTF

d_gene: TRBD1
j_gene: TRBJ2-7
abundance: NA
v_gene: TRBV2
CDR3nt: TGTGCCAGCAGAGACAGGGCCTATCAACCTAGGGAGCAGTACTTC
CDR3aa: CASRDRAYQPREQYF

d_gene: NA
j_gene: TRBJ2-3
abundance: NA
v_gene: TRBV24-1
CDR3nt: TGTGCCACCAGTGAACCTGGACAGGGAGGGATAGATACGCAGTATTTT
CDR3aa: CATSEPGQGGIDTQYF

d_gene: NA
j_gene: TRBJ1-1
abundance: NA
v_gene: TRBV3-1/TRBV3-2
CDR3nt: TGTGCCAGCAGCCAAAGGGGGGGAGCCACTGAAGCTTTCTTT
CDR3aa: CASSQRGGATEAFF

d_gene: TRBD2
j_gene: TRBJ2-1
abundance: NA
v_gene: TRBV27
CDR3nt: TGTGCCAGCAGTTCACTAGCGGGGGGTCTCGAGCAGTTCTTC
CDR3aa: CASSSLAGGLEQFF

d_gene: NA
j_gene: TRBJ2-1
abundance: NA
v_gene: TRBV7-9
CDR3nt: TGTGCCAGCAGCTTAGAACAGGGACCGACCTACAATGAGCAGTTCTTC
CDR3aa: CASSLEQGPTYNEQFF

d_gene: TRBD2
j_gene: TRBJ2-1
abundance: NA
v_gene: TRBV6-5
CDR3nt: TGTGCCAGCAGTTACTCTCTGTCTAGCGGATTCAATGAGCAGTTCTTC
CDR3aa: CASSYSLSSGFNEQFF

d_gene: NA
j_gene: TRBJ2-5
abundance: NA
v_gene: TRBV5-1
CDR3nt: TGCGCCAGCAGCTTGCGAGTTCTCGGGGAGACCCAGTACTTC
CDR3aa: CASSLRVLGETQYF

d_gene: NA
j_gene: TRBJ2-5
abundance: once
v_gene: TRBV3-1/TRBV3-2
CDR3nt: TGTGCCAGCAGCCTGATCGCCGGGACATTCCAAGAGACCCAGTACTTC
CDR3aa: CASSLIAGTFQETQYF

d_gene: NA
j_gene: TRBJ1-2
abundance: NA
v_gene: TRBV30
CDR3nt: TGTGCCTGGAGTCCCCCTCAGGTTGGCGGGCATCTGACCGGTGGCTACACCTTC
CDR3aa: CAWSPPQVGGHLTGGYTF

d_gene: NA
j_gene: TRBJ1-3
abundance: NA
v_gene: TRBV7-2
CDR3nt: TGTGCCAGCAGCTTAGATCGGGTCTCTGGAAACACCATATATTTT
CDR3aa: CASSLDRVSGNTIYF